This T cell receptor (beta chain) comes out of a study of blood T cells in healthy people across ages. Study in general: About one barcoded TCR beta cDNA was captured per two T cells. General observations from the study: The long-lived group displayed more naive CD4+ cells, plus higher diversity, than the aged donors did.

The V end lost 3 bases, the J end lost 7 bases, and 15 bases lay between the germline ends. The germline V gene encodes CDR1 MDHEN and CDR2 SYDVKM. This CDR3 region has 14 residues. This clonotype was counted only a few times. Its matching antigen is unknown. Through a sample-barcoded 5' primer and a J-beta primer mix, a second PCR was run for roughly 7 to 12 cycles. Every sample returned 2.5 million or more CDR3-containing paired-end reads. TCRdb re-analysed the 5' RACE reads in MiXCR, keeping a single row per CDR3 protein. Of about 1.1 million distinct CDR3 sequences in the sample, approximately 38% were seen once.

The source is a man between 18 and 29 years old in good health. The sequencing input was blood. The J gene is TRBJ1-2, the V gene TRBV28; possibly TRBD1 for D (5 bases). The CDR3 protein is CASSFQGAVRGYTF. The CDR3 bases are TGTGCCAGCAGTTTCCAGGGCGCGGTCCGTGGCTACACCTTC.